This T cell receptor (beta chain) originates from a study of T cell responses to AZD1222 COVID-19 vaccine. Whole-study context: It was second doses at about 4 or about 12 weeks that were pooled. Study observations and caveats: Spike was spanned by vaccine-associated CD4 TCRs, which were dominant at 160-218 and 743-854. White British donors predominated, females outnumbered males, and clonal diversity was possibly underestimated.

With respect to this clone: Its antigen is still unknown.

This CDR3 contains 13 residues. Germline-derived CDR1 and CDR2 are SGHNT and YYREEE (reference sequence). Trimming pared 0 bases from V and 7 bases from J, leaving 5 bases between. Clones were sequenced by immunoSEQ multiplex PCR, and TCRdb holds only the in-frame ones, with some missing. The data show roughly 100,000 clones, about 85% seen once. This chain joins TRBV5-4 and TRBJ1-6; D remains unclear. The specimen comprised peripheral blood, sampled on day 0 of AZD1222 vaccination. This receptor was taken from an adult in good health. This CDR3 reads CASSLDKNSPLHF. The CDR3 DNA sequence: TGTGCCAGCAGCTTGGACAAGAATTCACCCCTCCACTTT.